These 11 T cell receptor beta chains were sequenced from one sample in a study of T cell repertoires in cytomegalovirus infection. TCRdb re-analysed the reads in MiXCR, keeping a single row per CDR3 protein. Among 250,000 or so distinct CDR3 sequences listed, approximately 17% were seen once. The sequencing input was CD8+ T cells from PBMCs. All receptors come from a human donor in good health (CMV status not recorded). Some clones in this sample may be carry-over from other donors' samples.

The chain employs TRBV12-3 or TRBV12-4 and TRBJ1-5; unclear D gene. CDR3 length: 16 amino acids. Trimming cost V 3 bases and J 0 bases, with 12 bases left between them. The chain's CDR3 is CASSFNWGDSNQPQHF. CDR3 nucleotide sequence: TGTGCCAGCAGTTTCAACTGGGGAGATAGCAATCAGCCCCAGCATTTT.

This clonotype was seen a handful of times. V and J are TRBV4-1 and TRBJ2-5; D gene unclear. CDR1 MGHRA and CDR2 YSYEKL come from the germline V gene. Trimming removed 0 bases at V and 1 base at J, with 9 bases between. The CDR3 is 15 residues long. The CDR3 spells CASSQDPATQETQYF. For the CDR3, the DNA is TGCGCCAGCAGCCAAGATCCGGCAACCCAAGAGACCCAGTACTTC.

This clonotype occurred a few times. This rearrangement joins TRBV19 to TRBJ1-6, with 8 bases lining up with TRBD1. V trimming: 3 bases; J trimming: 0 bases; junction bases outside the gene matches: 4. The CDR3 runs to 17 residues. Germline V gene sequence: CDR1 LNHDA, CDR2 SQIVND (reference sequence). The CDR3 bases are TGTGCCAGTAGTATGGGTGACAGGGGCTCCTATAATTCACCCCTCCACTTT. It encodes CASSMGDRGSYNSPLHF.

As concerns this clonotype: A read error is possible here, since a much larger clone lies one base away. The chain combines TRBV7-4 with TRBJ1-1; no clear D gene. V was clipped by 1 base and J by 0 bases, with 9 bases between them. This CDR3 is 15 amino acids long. Germline values: CDR1 SGHVT, CDR2 SQSDAQ. DNA of the CDR3: TGTGCCAGCAGCTTAGGTGGGTGCCTGAACACTGAAGCTTTCTTT. This translates into CASSLGGCLNTEAFF.

This clonotype was observed many times. This chain links TRBV7-2 with TRBJ2-3; D is possibly TRBD2 (6 bases). This CDR3 is built from 17 residues. Germline V gives CDR1 SGHTA, CDR2 FQGNSA. Trimming left V 2 bases short and J 0 bases short, with 15 bases between. The CDR3 protein is CASSLREPGVSTDTQYF. The CDR3, as DNA: TGTGCCAGCAGCTTACGTGAGCCGGGGGTCAGCACAGATACGCAGTATTTT.

V gene TRBV29-1 combines with J gene TRBJ2-3; maybe TRBD1 (5 bases). CDR3 length equals 10 residues. V lost 6 bases and J lost 11, with 12 bases in between. CDR1 is SQVTM and CDR2 is ANQGSEA in the germline V gene. CDR3 region: CSVPGIVQYF. CDR3 bases: TGCAGCGTCCCAGGGATTGTGCAGTATTTT.

This clonotype was counted many times. The V and J genes are TRBV10-3 and TRBJ2-1; tentatively, D is TRBD2 (5 bases). The V and J ends lost 1 base and 5 bases respectively, with 9 bases between them. The CDR3 runs 14 residues. CDR1 is ENHRY and CDR2 is SYGVKD in the germline V gene. The CDR3 region has the DNA TGTGCCATCAGTGAGTTCGCGGAGGACAATGAGCAGTTCTTC. This translates into CAISEFAEDNEQFF.

The chain recombines TRBV4-2 with TRBJ2-7; no firm D call. CDR3 length: 15 residues. V lost 0 bases, J lost 2 bases, and 11 bases lay in between. From germline, CDR1 is LGHNA and CDR2 YNFKEQ. The CDR3 nucleotides read TGTGCCAGCAGCCAAGAGGCTGCCAGAGCCTACGAGCAGTACTTC. Protein: CASSQEAARAYEQYF.

This clonotype has only one observation. The J gene is TRBJ2-5, the V gene TRBV6-1; 10 bases align to TRBD2. Germline V gene data show CDR1 as MNHNS and CDR2 as SASEGT. V lost 4 bases, J lost 5 bases, and 4 bases stayed unmatched. This CDR3 is 14 amino acids long. DNA of the CDR3: TGTGCCAGCAGTGGAGCGGGGGGGCAGGAGACCCAGTACTTC. This gives the protein CASSGAGGQETQYF.

This clonotype was picked up a small number of times. The chain couples TRBV2 to TRBJ2-2, with a possible D match to TRBD1 (5 bases). V gave up 7 bases and J gave up 4 bases, with 13 bases separating them. There are 14 residues in the CDR3. CDR1 SNHLY and CDR2 FYNNEI come from the germline V gene. DNA for the CDR3: TGTGCCAGCATAGGGCAGGGCAGCACCGGGGAGCTGTTTTTT. It yields the protein CASIGQGSTGELFF.

The rearrangement links TRBV27 to TRBJ1-5; TRBD1 might be the D (6 bases). V lost 5 bases and J 5 bases, leaving 19 bases between the germline ends. The CDR3 runs to 16 residues. Germline values: CDR1 MNHEY, CDR2 SMNVEV (reference sequence). CDR3 DNA sequence: TGTGCCAGCAGTCCGACCGGGACATGGGGGTATCAGCCCCAGCATTTT. Translating it yields CASSPTGTWGYQPQHF.